Below, one TCR beta chain is given with its context. Its specificity is not known. This specimen comes from a study of OX40 agonist ivuxolimab in advanced cancers. The CDR3 contains 16 residues. Germline-derived CDR1 and CDR2 are SEHNR and FQNEAQ (reference sequence). The V and J ends lost 0 bases and 7 bases respectively, with 18 bases between them. Study-wide results and limits: CD4+ and CD8+ blood T cells expanded clonally by week 6 at 0.1 to 3.0 mg/kg. It was not determined which antigens were specifically recognized by the peripheral T cells that had undergone clonal expansion.

Using immunoSEQ multiplex PCR, the repertoire was profiled, and TCRdb retains in-frame clones only, with some absent. The sample holds tens of thousands of clones, about nine tenths seen once. The sequencing used CD4+ or CD8+ T cells sorted from blood, collected in a trial of the OX40 agonist ivuxolimab. The TCR was taken from an adult with an advanced solid tumor such as melanoma, head and neck, liver or kidney cancer. J is TRBJ1-2 and V is TRBV7-9; D possibly corresponds to TRBD1 (5 bases). CDR3 loop: CASSLAEGRADSGYTF. The CDR3 bases are TGTGCCAGCAGCTTAGCGGAAGGCAGGGCCGATAGTGGCTACACCTTC.